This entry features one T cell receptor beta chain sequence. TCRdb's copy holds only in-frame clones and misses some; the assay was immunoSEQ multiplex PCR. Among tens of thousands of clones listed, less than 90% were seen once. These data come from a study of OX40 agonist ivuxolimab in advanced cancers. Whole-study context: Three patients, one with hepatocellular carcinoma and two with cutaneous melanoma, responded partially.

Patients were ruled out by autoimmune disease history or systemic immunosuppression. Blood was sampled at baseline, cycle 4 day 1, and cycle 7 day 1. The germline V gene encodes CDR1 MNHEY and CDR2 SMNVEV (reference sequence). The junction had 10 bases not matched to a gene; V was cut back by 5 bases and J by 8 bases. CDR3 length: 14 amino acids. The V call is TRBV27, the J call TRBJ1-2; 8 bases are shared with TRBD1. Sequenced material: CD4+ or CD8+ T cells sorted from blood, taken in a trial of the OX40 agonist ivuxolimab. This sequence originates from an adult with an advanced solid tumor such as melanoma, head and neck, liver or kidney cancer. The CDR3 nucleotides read TGTGCCAGCAGTCTGGGACAGGACCGCTCCGGCTACACCTTC. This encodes CASSLGQDRSGYTF.